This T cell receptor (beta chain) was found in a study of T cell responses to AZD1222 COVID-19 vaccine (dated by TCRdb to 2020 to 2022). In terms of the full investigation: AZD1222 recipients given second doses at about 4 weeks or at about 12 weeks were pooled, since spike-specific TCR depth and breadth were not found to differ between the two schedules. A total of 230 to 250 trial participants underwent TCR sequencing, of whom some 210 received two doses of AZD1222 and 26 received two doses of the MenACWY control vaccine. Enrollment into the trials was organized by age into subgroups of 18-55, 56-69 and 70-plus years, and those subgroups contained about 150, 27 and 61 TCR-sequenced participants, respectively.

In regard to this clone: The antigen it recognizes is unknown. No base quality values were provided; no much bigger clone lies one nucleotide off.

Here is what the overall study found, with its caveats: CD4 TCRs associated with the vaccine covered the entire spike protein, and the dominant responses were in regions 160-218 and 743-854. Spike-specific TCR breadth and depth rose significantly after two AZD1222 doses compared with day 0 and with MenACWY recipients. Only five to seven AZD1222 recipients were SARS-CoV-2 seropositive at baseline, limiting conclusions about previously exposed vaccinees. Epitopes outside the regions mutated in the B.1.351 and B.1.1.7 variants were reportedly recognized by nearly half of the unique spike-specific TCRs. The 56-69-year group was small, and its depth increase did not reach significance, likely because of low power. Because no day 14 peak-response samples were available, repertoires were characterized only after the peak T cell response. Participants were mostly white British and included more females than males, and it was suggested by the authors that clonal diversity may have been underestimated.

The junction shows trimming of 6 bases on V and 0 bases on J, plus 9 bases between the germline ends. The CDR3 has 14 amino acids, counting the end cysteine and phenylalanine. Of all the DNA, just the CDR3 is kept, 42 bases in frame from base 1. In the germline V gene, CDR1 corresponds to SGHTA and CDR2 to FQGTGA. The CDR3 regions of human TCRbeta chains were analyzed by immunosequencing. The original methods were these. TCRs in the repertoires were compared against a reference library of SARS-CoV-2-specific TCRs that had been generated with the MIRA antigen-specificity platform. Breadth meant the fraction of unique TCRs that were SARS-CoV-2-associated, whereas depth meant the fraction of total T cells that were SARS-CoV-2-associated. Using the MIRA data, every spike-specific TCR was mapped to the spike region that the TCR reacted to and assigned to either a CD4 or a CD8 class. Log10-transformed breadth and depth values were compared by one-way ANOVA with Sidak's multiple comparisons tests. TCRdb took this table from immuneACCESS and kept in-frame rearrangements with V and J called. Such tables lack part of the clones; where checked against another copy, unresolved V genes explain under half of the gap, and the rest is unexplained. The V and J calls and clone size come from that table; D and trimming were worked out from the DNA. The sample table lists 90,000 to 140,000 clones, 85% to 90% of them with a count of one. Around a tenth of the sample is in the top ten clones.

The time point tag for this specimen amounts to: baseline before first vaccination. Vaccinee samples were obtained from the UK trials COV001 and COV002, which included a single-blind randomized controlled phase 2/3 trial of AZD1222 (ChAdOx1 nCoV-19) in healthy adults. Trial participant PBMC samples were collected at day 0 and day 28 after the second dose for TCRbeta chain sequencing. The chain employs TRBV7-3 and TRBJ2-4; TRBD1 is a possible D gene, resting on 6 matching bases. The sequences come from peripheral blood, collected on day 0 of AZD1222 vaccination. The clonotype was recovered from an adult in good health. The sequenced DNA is TGTGCCAGCAGTCCAGGGGTAGCCAAAAACATTCAGTACTTC. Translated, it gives CASSPGVAKNIQYF.